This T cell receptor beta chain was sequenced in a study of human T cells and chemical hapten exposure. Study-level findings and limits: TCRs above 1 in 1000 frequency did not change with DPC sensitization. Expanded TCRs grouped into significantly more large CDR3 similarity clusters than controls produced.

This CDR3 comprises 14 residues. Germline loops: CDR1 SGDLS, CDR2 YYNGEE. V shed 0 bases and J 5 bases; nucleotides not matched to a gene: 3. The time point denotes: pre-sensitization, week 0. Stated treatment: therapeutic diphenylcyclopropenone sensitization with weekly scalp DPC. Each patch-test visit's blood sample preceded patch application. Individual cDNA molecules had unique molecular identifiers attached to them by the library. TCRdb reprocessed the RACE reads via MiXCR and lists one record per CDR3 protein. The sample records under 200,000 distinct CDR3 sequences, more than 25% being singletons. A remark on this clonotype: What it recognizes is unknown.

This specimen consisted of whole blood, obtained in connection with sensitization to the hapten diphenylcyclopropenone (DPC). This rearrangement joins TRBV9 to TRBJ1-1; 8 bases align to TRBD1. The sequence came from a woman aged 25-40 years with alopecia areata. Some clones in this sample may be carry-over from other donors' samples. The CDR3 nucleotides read TGTGCCAGCAGCGTAGGACAGGGGAGGACTGAAGCTTTCTTT. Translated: CASSVGQGRTEAFF.